This TCR beta chain was recovered during a study of CD8+CD57+ T cells in acquired aplastic anemia. For sequencing, patients were chosen who had shown expansion of CD8+CD57+ cells by flow cytometry. Profiling of TCR beta VDJ combinations and CDR3 sequences used genomic DNA as template. TCRdb independently ran MiXCR on the reads; one entry per CDR3 protein. The sample has fewer than 85,000 distinct CDR3 sequences; 60% to 75% are singletons. Germline V gene data show CDR1 as SNHLY and CDR2 as FYNNEI. The CDR3 loop spans 14 amino acids. Trimming took off 5 bases at V and 5 bases at J, with 15 bases between the two ends.

V usage is TRBV2 and J usage is TRBJ1-1; no clear D. The receptor comes from a human donor with aplastic anemia. Sequences were obtained from sorted CD4+, CD8+, or CD8+CD57+ T cells (not recorded which) from PBMCs. CDR3 loop: CASSLLGFETEAFF. CDR3 coding DNA: TGTGCCAGCAGTCTACTGGGGTTTGAAACTGAAGCTTTCTTT. Complete variable domain (other parts from reference TRBV2 and TRBJ1-1): EPEVTQTPSHQVTQMGQEVILRCVPISNHLYFYWYRQILGQKVEFLVSFYNNEISEKSEIFDDQFSVERPDGSNFTLKIRSTKLEDSAMYFCASSLLGFETEAFFGQGTRLTVV.